This passage covers 15 T cell receptor beta chains from one sample sequenced in a study of blood T cell repertoires in COVID-19 (dated by TCRdb to about 2020). Library preparation employed the immunoSEQ multiplex PCR assay. In TCRdb, the immuneACCESS table is reduced to in-frame sequences with V and J assigned. These tables do not hold every clone; where another copy was compared, an unresolved V gene accounts for under half, and the others remain unexplained. This sample lists about 62,000 clones; about 88% were detected once. 0.9% to 1.2% of the sample goes to the ten largest clones. The sample consisted of peripheral blood. Receptors were obtained from an older man with acute or convalescent COVID-19.

The V call is TRBV3-1 (or the pseudogene TRBV3-2), the J call TRBJ1-5, with 10 bases matching TRBD1. The V gene end was trimmed by 2 bases and the J gene end by 5 bases; junction bases not matched to a gene: 3. The CDR3 spans 15 residues. The germline V gene encodes CDR1 LGHDT and CDR2 YNNKEL (reference sequence). The CDR3 bases are TGTGCCAGCAGCCAATCTGACAGGGGGCATCAGCCCCAGCATTTT. This encodes CASSQSDRGHQPQHF.

The chain employs TRBV27 and TRBJ1-2; 9 bases align to TRBD1. J lost 6 bases, V lost 2 bases, and 13 bases had no gene match. Germline CDR1 MNHEY, CDR2 SMNVEV (reference sequence). The CDR3 runs 17 residues. CDR3 residues: CASSLVLGTGRPDGYTF. Written as DNA, the CDR3 is TGTGCCAGCAGTTTAGTGCTCGGGACAGGGCGCCCAGATGGCTACACCTTC.

V gene TRBV27 combines with J gene TRBJ2-1; TRBD2 might be the D (5 bases). The germline CDR1 and CDR2 sequences are MNHEY and SMNVEV (reference sequence). Trimming cost V 0 bases and J 1 base, with 7 bases left between them. The CDR3 runs 15 residues. Written as DNA, the CDR3 is TGTGCCAGCAGTTTATCTGAGGGTTCCTACAATGAGCAGTTCTTC. It specifies CASSLSEGSYNEQFF.

The chain links TRBV7-2 to TRBJ2-7; D call uncertain. The germline V gene has CDR1 SGHTA and CDR2 FQGNSA. CDR3 size: 11 residues. V shed 8 bases and J shed 3 bases, with 8 bases lying between them. CDR3 DNA: TGTGCCAGCCGAGGATTCTACGAGCAGTACTTC. This encodes CASRGFYEQYF.

The gene calls are TRBV6-1 and TRBJ2-7; 7 nucleotides align to TRBD1. Germline-derived CDR1 and CDR2 are MNHNS and SASEGT. V lost 2 bases and J lost 7; bases outside the gene matches: 11. This CDR3 comprises 15 residues. The CDR3 is CASSERWTGLREQYF. The CDR3 DNA is TGTGCCAGCAGTGAACGTTGGACAGGCCTTAGGGAGCAGTACTTC.

The rearrangement joins TRBV2 to TRBJ1-2, with D unclear. Germline V gene lookup returns CDR1 SNHLY and CDR2 FYNNEI. Trimming stripped 11 bases from V and 5 bases from J, with 15 bases between. The CDR3 length is 12 residues. The CDR3 region is CARSGESYGYTF. As DNA, the CDR3 is TGTGCCCGTTCCGGAGAAAGTTATGGCTACACCTTC. Using reference TRBV2 and TRBJ1-2 for the parts outside the CDR3, the full variable domain is EPEVTQTPSHQVTQMGQEVILRCVPISNHLYFYWYRQILGQKVEFLVSFYNNEISEKSEIFDDQFSVERPDGSNFTLKIRSTKLEDSAMYFCARSGESYGYTFGSGTRLTVV.

The chain recombines TRBV7-9 with TRBJ2-3; 7 nucleotides line up with TRBD1. After removal of 5 bases from V and 3 bases from J, the junction contained 11 bases not matched to a gene. CDR3 length equals 16 residues. Germline lookup yields CDR1 SEHNR and CDR2 FQNEAQ (reference sequence). This chain's CDR3 is CASSPLQGLTTDTQYF. The CDR3 nucleotides are TGTGCCAGCAGCCCGTTACAGGGGCTGACGACAGATACGCAGTATTTT.

V and J are TRBV30 and TRBJ1-1, with D possibly matching TRBD1 (6 bases). V lost 3 bases and J 6 bases, leaving 20 bases between the germline ends. The CDR3 consists of 15 residues. The V gene's germline CDR1 is GTSNPN and CDR2 SVGIG (reference sequence). DNA of the CDR3: TGTGCCTGGAGCCCAATTAGGGGGGGAAACGCTGAAGCTTTCTTT. Amino acid sequence: CAWSPIRGGNAEAFF.

This clone was seen more than once but under ten times. This rearrangement joins TRBV9 to TRBJ2-1, with D possibly being TRBD2 (5 bases). This CDR3 has 16 residues. Germline CDR1 reads SGDLS; CDR2 reads YYNGEE. Trimming took 3 bases from V and 0 from J, leaving 13 bases between them. In DNA, the CDR3 is TGTGCCAGCAGCGCATCTAGCCTGAGCTCCTACAATGAGCAGTTCTTC. Encoded protein: CASSASSLSSYNEQFF.

V gene TRBV11-3 combines with J gene TRBJ2-5; 7 positions agree with TRBD2. V was pared by 3 bases and J by 3 bases, with 4 bases of the junction left unmatched. Germline lookup yields CDR1 SGHNT and CDR2 YENEEA. The CDR3 totals 14 residues. CDR3 sequence: CASSLAGREETQYF. The CDR3, as DNA: TGTGCCAGCAGCTTGGCGGGGAGGGAAGAGACCCAGTACTTC.

V and J are TRBV10-3 and TRBJ2-1, with 12 bases lining up with TRBD2. Germline values: CDR1 ENHRY, CDR2 SYGVKD. Trimming at V came to 3 bases and at J to 1 base, leaving 1 base not matched to a gene. The CDR3 has 16 amino acids. Here the CDR3 reads CAISDLAGGSYNEQFF. As DNA, the CDR3 is TGTGCCATCAGTGATCTAGCGGGGGGGTCCTACAATGAGCAGTTCTTC.

The chain has TRBV7-8 and TRBJ2-2; tentatively, D is TRBD2 (5 bases). Germline V gene lookup returns CDR1 SGHVS and CDR2 FQNEAQ. CDR3 length: 15 residues. Trimming shortened V by 1 base and J by 6 bases, and 12 bases separated the two germline ends. This CDR3 is CASSLVAGAAGELFF. The CDR3 nucleotides are TGTGCCAGCAGCTTAGTGGCCGGAGCGGCCGGGGAGCTGTTTTTT.

The V and J genes are TRBV5-4 and TRBJ1-2; 7 bases match TRBD1. From germline, CDR1 is SGHNT and CDR2 YYREEE (reference sequence). Unmatched junction bases numbered 10, after V lost 4 bases and J lost 4 bases. This CDR3 is built from 15 residues. This CDR3 reads CASSPEGQASYGYTF. CDR3 nucleotides: TGTGCCAGCAGCCCCGAAGGACAGGCAAGCTATGGCTACACCTTC.

This clone was counted a few times. This chain joins TRBV3-1 (or the pseudogene TRBV3-2) and TRBJ1-6, with D possibly TRBD1 on 5 matching bases. The V end lost 4 bases, the J end lost 11 bases, and 18 bases lay between the germline ends. Germline V gene data show CDR1 as LGHDT and CDR2 as YNNKEL (reference sequence). This CDR3 spans 15 amino acids. This chain's CDR3 is CASSPTFDSGAPLHF. The DNA for the CDR3 is TGTGCCAGCAGCCCTACGTTCGACTCGGGGGCACCCCTCCACTTT.

The V call is TRBV9, the J call TRBJ2-5, with D perhaps matching TRBD2 (5 bases). V was clipped by 0 bases and J by 4 bases, with 13 bases between them. Germline V CDR1 and CDR2: SGDLS, YYNGEE. This CDR3 has 15 residues. The CDR3 sequence: CASSVAGSKAETQYF. CDR3 DNA sequence: TGTGCCAGCAGCGTAGCGGGGTCTAAGGCAGAGACCCAGTACTTC.